This T cell receptor (beta chain) was captured in a study of blood T cell repertoires in COVID-19. This CDR3 is 11 amino acids long. Unmatched junction bases numbered 7, after V lost 7 bases and J lost 12 bases. As handled by the study authors: The assay estimated nucleated cells by amplifying reference gene primers. Some clones are missing from TCRdb's copy, which holds only in-frame ones; the method was immunoSEQ multiplex PCR. The V and J calls and clone size were taken over from that table, and D and trimming were inferred from the DNA. The sample holds about 140,000 clones, more than 80% seen once.

The rearrangement joins TRBV12-3 or TRBV12-4 to TRBJ1-1; 8 bases agree with TRBD1. The receptor's source is a woman of 80 years or more with acute or convalescent COVID-19. Sequenced input: peripheral blood. The CDR3 sequence: CASTDRGGTFF. Written as DNA, the CDR3 is TGTGCCAGCACAGACAGGGGAGGAACTTTCTTT.